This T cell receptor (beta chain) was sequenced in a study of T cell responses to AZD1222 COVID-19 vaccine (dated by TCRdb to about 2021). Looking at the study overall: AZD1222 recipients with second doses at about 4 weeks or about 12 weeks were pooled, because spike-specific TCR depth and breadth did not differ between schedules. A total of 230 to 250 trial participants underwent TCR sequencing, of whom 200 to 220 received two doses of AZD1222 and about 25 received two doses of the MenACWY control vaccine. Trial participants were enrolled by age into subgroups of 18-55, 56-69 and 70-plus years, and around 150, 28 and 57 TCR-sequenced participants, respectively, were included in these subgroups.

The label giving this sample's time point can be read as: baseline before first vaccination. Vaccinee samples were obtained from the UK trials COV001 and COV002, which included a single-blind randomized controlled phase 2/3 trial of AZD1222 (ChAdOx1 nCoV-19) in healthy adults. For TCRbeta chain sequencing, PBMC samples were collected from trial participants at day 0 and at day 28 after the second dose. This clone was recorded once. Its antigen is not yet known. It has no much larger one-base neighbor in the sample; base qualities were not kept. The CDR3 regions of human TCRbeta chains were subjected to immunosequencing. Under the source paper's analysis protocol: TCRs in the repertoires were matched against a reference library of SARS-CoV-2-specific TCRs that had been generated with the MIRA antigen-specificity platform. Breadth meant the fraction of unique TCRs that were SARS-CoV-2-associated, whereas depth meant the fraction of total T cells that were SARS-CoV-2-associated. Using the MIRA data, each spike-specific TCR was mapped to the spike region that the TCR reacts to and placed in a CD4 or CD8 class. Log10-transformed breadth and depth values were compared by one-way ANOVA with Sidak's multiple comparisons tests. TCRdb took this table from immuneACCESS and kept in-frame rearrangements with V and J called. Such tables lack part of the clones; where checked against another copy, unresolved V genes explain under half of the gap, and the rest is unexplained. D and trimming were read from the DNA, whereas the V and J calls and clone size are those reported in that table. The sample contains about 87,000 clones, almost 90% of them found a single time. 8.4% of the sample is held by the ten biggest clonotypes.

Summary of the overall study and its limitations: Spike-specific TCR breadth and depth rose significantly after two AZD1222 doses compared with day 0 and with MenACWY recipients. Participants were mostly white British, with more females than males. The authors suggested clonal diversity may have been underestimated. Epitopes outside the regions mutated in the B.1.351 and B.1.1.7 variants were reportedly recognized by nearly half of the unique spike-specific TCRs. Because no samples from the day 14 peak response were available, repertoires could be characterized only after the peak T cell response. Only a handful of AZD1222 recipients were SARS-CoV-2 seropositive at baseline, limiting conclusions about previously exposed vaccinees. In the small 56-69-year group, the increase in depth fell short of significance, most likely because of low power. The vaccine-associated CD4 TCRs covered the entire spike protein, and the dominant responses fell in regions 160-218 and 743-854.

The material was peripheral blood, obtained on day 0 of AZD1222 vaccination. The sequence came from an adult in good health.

The DNA sequence follows: TGTGCCAGCAGGCAGGCAGGTGCAACTAATGAAAAACTGTTTTTT. Its translation is CASRQAGATNEKLFF. The receptor chain draws on TRBV6-5 and TRBJ1-4; no D gene is confidently identified. The CDR3 measures 15 amino acids from cysteine to phenylalanine. Just CDR3 DNA is preserved here, 45 bases in frame from base 1. CDR1 MNHEY and CDR2 SVGAGI are derived from the germline V gene. The junction carries 11 bases between V and J, which are trimmed by 6 bases and 0 bases respectively.